This paragraph reports one T cell receptor beta chain. The CDR3 loop spans 16 amino acids. Trimming removed 2 bases from V and 9 bases from J, with 17 bases in between. CDR1 MNHEY and CDR2 SVGAGI come from the germline V gene. This sample is part of a study of blood T cell repertoires in COVID-19. Overall study context: PBMCs, B-cell-depleted T cells, or T cells were the source of the cDNA or gDNA that made up the material.

Authors' analysis steps: Counts of nucleated cells, estimated from reference gene primer amplification, were obtained. TCRdb's table, derived via immunoSEQ multiplex PCR, lists solely in-frame clones and lacks some. The V and J calls and the clone size are those of that table, but D and trimming were determined from the DNA. The table shows around 100,000 clones, with about 90% occurring only once. The receptor comes from a young man in a cohort sampled during active COVID-19. Sequenced sample: peripheral blood. J is TRBJ1-6 and V is TRBV6-5, with D possibly being TRBD1 (6 bases). Here the CDR3 reads CASSYQGLDSGSPLHF. For the CDR3, the DNA is TGTGCCAGCAGTTACCAGGGGCTGGACAGCGGTTCACCCCTCCACTTT.